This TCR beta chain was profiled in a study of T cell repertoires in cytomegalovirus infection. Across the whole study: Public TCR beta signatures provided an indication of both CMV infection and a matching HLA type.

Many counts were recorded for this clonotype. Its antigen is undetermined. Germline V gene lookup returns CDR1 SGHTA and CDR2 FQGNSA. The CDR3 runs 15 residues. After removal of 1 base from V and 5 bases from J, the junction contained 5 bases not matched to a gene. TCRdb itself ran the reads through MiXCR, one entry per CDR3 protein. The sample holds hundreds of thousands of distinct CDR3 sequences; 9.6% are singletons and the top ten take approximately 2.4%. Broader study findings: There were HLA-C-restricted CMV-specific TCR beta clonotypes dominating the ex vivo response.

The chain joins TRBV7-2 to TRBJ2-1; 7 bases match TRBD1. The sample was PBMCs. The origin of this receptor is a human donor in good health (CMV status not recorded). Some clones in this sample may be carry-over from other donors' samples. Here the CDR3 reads CASSLGTGSHNEQFF. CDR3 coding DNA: TGTGCCAGCAGCTTAGGGACAGGTTCCCACAATGAGCAGTTCTTC.